This TCR beta chain was obtained from a study of blood T cell repertoires in COVID-19. TCRdb keeps only in-frame clones here, not all; method: immunoSEQ multiplex PCR. The data show about 170,000 clones, with approximately 85% seen just once and about 2.5% held by the top ten. Trimming cost V 2 bases and J 13 bases, with 14 bases left between them. CDR3 length: 12 amino acids. CDR1 and CDR2 (germline): WSHSY, SAAADI. The chain is built from TRBV10-2 and TRBJ2-5; D gene unclear. The sequence was collected from a woman older than 75 with COVID-19, enrolled during active disease. Input material: peripheral blood. CDR3: CASSEDVAYVYF. CDR3 nucleotide sequence: TGCGCCAGCAGTGAGGATGTAGCTTACGTGTACTTC.